Below are 9 T cell receptor beta chains sequenced from a single sample in a study of blood T cell repertoires in COVID-19. The repertoire was sequenced with immunoSEQ multiplex PCR; TCRdb's copy has only in-frame clones and lacks some. The repertoire has about 200,000 clones, almost 85% of them found once; the top ten carry 6.9%. Sequenced: peripheral blood. The origin of the receptors is a human donor with acute or convalescent COVID-19. The donor label of this sample is uncertain.

The chain couples TRBV6-2 or TRBV6-3 to TRBJ2-3; 7 bases are a match to TRBD1. Trimming removed 4 bases from V and 2 bases from J; junction bases left unmatched: 6. CDR1 and CDR2 (germline): MNHEY, SVGEGT. CDR3 length: 15 amino acids. This CDR3 reads CASSWGQLNTDTQYF. CDR3 sequence (DNA): TGTGCCAGCAGTTGGGGACAGCTCAACACAGATACGCAGTATTTT.

In its sample, this clone was seen a few times. In DNA, the CDR3 is TGTGCCAGTAGTATATCCCAGACCTACGAGCAGTACTTC. It translates to CASSISQTYEQYF. The genes are TRBV19 and TRBJ2-7; D remains ambiguous. This CDR3 has 13 residues. Trimming shortened V by 2 bases and J by 2 bases, and 7 bases separated the two germline ends. The germline gives CDR1 LNHDA, CDR2 SQIVND (reference sequence).

The V gene is TRBV19, the J gene TRBJ2-7; D is perhaps TRBD1 (7 bases). Germline V lookup: CDR1 LNHDA, CDR2 SQIVND (reference sequence). The germline V and J ends were trimmed by 1 base and 0 bases, with 10 bases remaining between them. This CDR3 has 15 amino acids. CDR3 sequence (DNA): TGTGCCAGTAGTATAGGCGGGACAGCCTCCTACGAGCAGTACTTC. Residues: CASSIGGTASYEQYF.

This clone was observed once. In nucleotides, the CDR3 is TGTGCCAGCAGTCGAACGACAGGGGGCAATCAGCCCCAGCATTTT. The encoded protein is CASSRTTGGNQPQHF. V gene TRBV28 combines with J gene TRBJ1-5; 8 nucleotides agree with TRBD1. The germline V gene encodes CDR1 MDHEN and CDR2 SYDVKM. The CDR3 runs to 15 residues. Unmatched junction bases numbered 5, after V lost 5 bases and J lost 2 bases.

The rearrangement links TRBV2 to TRBJ2-3; 7 bases agree with TRBD1. This CDR3 has 16 residues. CDR1 is SNHLY, CDR2 FYNNEI, per germline. The V gene end was trimmed by 6 bases and the J gene end by 1 base; junction bases not matched to a gene: 10. In DNA form, the CDR3 reads TGTGCCAGCAGAGAACCAGGGGGACCTCGCACAGATACGCAGTATTTT. Encoded protein: CASREPGGPRTDTQYF.

V gene TRBV11-2 combines with J gene TRBJ2-7; weak D call: TRBD1 (5 bases). V dropped 1 base and J dropped 2 bases, with 9 bases sitting between them. This CDR3 is 14 amino acids long. CDR1 SGHAT and CDR2 FQNNGV come from the germline V gene. Here the CDR3 reads CASSLGWGPYEQYF. The CDR3 nucleotides read TGTGCCAGCAGCTTAGGATGGGGCCCCTACGAGCAGTACTTC.

In the case of this clone: Within the sample, other DNA sequences also encode this same CDR3. V and J are TRBV10-3 and TRBJ1-2; 10 nucleotides match TRBD1. V shed 6 bases and J 8 bases; nucleotides not matched to a gene: 3. Germline-derived CDR1 and CDR2 are ENHRY and SYGVKD. The CDR3 spans 12 residues. The CDR3 DNA sequence: TGTGCCATCAGGGGGACAGGGGACGGCTACACCTTC. Translated, it gives CAIRGTGDGYTF.

The chain employs TRBV5-1 and TRBJ2-2; 7 positions agree with TRBD1. Losses at the gene ends were 3 bases for V and 0 bases for J; bases not matched to a gene: 8. Germline CDR1 and CDR2: SGHRS and YFSETQ. This CDR3 region has 17 residues. The chain's CDR3 is CASSSFPGQPNTGELFF. CDR3 DNA: TGCGCCAGCAGCTCATTTCCGGGACAGCCGAACACCGGGGAGCTGTTTTTT. The full variable domain, in which reference TRBV5-1 and TRBJ2-2 provide the parts outside the CDR3, is KAGVTQTPRYLIKTRGQQVTLSCSPISGHRSVSWYQQTPGQGLQFLFEYFSETQRNKGNFPGRFSGRQFSNSRSEMNVSTLELGDSALYLCASSSFPGQPNTGELFFGEGSRLTVL.

This clone was seen only once. J is TRBJ1-1 and V is TRBV19; possible D gene TRBD1, 5 bases. CDR1 LNHDA and CDR2 SQIVND come from the germline V gene (reference sequence). The CDR3 has 14 amino acids. Deletions cut 3 bases from V and 1 base from J, with 9 bases between. The CDR3 sequence: CASSMGQTNTEAFF. CDR3 sequence (DNA): TGTGCCAGTAGTATGGGGCAGACGAACACTGAAGCTTTCTTT.